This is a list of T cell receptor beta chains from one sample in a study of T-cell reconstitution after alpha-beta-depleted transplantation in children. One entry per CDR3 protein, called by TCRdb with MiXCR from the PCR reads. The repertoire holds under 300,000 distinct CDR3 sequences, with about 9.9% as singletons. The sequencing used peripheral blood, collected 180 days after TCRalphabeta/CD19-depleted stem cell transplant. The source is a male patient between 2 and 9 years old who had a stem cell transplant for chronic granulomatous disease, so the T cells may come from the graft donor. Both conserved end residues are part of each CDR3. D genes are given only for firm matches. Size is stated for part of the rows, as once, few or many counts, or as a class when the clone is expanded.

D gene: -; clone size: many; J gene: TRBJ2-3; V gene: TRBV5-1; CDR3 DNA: TGCGCCAGCGCTACTGCCCTGGCAGTCACAGATACGCAGTATTTT; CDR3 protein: CASATALAVTDTQYF
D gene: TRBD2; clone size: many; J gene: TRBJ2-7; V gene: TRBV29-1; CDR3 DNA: TGCAGCGTTGAAGTGGGAGGGCCACTAGCGGGAGGACTCGGCGAGCAGTACTTC; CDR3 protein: CSVEVGGPLAGGLGEQYF
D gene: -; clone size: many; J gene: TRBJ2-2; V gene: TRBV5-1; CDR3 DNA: TGCGCCAGCAGCCCCGTAGCAGTTTCCGGGGAGCTGTTTTTT; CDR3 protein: CASSPVAVSGELFF
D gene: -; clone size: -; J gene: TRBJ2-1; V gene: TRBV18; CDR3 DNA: TGTGCCAGCTCACCGTTAATGAGCTCCTACAATGAGCAGTTCTTC; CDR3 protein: CASSPLMSSYNEQFF
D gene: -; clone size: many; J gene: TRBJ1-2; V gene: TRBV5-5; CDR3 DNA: TGTGCCAGCAGCTTGTGGCCAGGGGACTATGGCTACACCTTC; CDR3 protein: CASSLWPGDYGYTF
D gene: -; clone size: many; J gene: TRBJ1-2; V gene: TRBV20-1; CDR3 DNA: TGCAGTGCTAGACCCCCCCCTTGGGACCTCAACTATGGCTACACCTTC; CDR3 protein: CSARPPPWDLNYGYTF
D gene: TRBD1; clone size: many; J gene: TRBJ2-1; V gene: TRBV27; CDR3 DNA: TGTGCCAGCAGTTTTGGACAGGGGTATGAGCAGTTCTTC; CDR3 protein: CASSFGQGYEQFF
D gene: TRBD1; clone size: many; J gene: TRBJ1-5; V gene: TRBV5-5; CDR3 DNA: TGTGCCAGCAGCTTGGGACAGGGGGCCGGTCAGCCCCAGCATTTT; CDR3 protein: CASSLGQGAGQPQHF
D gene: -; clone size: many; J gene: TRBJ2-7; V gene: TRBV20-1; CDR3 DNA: TGCAGTGCTACGGCAGACGGTTCCTACGAGCAGTACTTC; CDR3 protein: CSATADGSYEQYF
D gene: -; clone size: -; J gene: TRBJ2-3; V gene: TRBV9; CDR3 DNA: TGTCCCAGCAGCGTAGCGCTAGATACGCAGTATTTT; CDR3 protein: CPSSVALDTQYF
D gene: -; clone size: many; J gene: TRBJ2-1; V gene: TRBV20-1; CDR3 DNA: TGCAGTGCCACCTGGACAGTCAACAATGAGCAGTTCTTC; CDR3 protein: CSATWTVNNEQFF
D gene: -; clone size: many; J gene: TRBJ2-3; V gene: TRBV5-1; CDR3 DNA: TGCGCCAGCAGCCTGGTGACGGGAGTGGCAGATACGCAGTATTTT; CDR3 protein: CASSLVTGVADTQYF
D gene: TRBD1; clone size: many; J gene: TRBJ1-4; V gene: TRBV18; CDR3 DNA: TGTGCCAGCTCACCTCCGGGACAGGGTAGTGAAAAACTGTTTTTT; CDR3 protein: CASSPPGQGSEKLFF
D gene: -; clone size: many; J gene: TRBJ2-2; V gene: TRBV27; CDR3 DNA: TGTGCCAGCAGTTTTGGAGGGATCGCGAACACCGGGGAGCTGTTTTTT; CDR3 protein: CASSFGGIANTGELFF
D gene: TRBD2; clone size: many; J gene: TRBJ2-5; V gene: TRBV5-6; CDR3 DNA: TGTGCCAGCAGCTTGACTAGCGGGAGCGAAGAGACCCAGTACTTC; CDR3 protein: CASSLTSGSEETQYF
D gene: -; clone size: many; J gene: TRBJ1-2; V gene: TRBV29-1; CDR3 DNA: TGCAGCGTTGAAGAAACTCCCTTATATGGCTACACCTTC; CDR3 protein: CSVEETPLYGYTF
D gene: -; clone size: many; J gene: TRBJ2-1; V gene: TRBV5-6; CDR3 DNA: TGTGCCAGCAGCTTGACTAGGGGGGGCTCCTACAATGAGCAGTTCTTC; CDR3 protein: CASSLTRGGSYNEQFF
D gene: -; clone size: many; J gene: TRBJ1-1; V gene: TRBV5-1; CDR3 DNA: TGCGCCAGCAGCTTGGCCCCGTACACTGAAGCTTTCTTT; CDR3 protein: CASSLAPYTEAFF
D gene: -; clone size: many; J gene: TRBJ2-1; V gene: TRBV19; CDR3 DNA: TGTGCCAGTAGTGGCGGGACGCTCTCCTACAATGAGCAGTTCTTC; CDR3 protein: CASSGGTLSYNEQFF
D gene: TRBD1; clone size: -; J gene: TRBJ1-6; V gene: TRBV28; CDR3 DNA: TGTGCCAGCAGTTTTATTCCGGGACAGGGGCCGCACTATTCACCCCTCCACTTT; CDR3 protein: CASSFIPGQGPHYSPLHF
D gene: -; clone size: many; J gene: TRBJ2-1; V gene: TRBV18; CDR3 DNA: TGTGCCAGCTCACCACGGGGGGCTTACAATGAGCAGTTCTTC; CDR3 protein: CASSPRGAYNEQFF
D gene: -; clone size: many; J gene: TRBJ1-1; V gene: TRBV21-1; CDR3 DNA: TGTGCCAGCAGCAAAGGCGCCTTCTGGGGGGCTTTCTTT; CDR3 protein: CASSKGAFWGAFF
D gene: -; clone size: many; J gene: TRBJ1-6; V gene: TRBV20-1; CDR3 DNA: TGCAGCAAAAACAGGGAAGTACCCCTCCACTTT; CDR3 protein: CSKNREVPLHF
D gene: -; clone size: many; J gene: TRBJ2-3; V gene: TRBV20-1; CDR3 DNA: TGCAGTGCGGAGGGCGATTCTAGCACAGATACGCAGTATTTT; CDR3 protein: CSAEGDSSTDTQYF
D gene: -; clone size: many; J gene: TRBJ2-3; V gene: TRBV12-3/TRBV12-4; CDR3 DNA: TGTGCCAGCAGTTTTCCCTCCCCACTGCCGATGGTTGGAGCGGAGAACACAGATACGCAGTATTTT; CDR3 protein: CASSFPSPLPMVGAENTDTQYF